This is a list of T cell receptor beta chains from one sample in a study of blood T cells in healthy people across ages. TCRdb used MiXCR to reprocess the 5' RACE reads, holding one entry per CDR3 protein. Seen here are about 1.8 million distinct CDR3 sequences, about 50% observed once, and the top ten hold 2.1%. Sequenced material: blood. These receptors were collected from a woman aged 40 to 50 in good health. Each CDR3 is given with its conserved first and last residue. The D gene is left open where the match is weak. Clone size is not always given. Where it is, it says once, few, many or a class for expanded clones.

abundance	v_gene	j_gene	d_gene	CDR3aa	CDR3nt
few	TRBV12-3/TRBV12-4	TRBJ2-1	NA	CASNNPSGPYNEQFF	TGTGCCAGCAACAACCCCAGCGGCCCGTACAATGAGCAGTTCTTC
once	TRBV7-2	TRBJ1-2	TRBD1	CASSLDSLAGTGLYYGYTF	TGTGCCAGCAGCTTAGATTCTCTCGCTGGGACAGGATTATACTATGGCTACACCTTC
NA	TRBV5-1	TRBJ2-2	TRBD1	CASSSGQYTGELFF	TGCGCCAGCAGCTCGGGACAGTACACCGGGGAGCTGTTTTTT
NA	TRBV29-1	TRBJ1-2	NA	CSVEDRGGGGLNYGYTF	TGCAGCGTTGAAGACCGTGGAGGGGGGGGCCTTAACTATGGCTACACCTTC
NA	TRBV28	TRBJ1-5	NA	CASSTPLGQGRDSNQPQHF	TGTGCCAGCAGTACCCCACTGGGGCAAGGCAGGGATAGCAATCAGCCCCAGCATTTT
few	TRBV5-6	TRBJ1-2	NA	CASSLVAGTNYGYTF	TGTGCCAGCAGCTTGGTCGCCGGGACTAACTATGGCTACACCTTC
NA	TRBV5-1	TRBJ2-3	NA	CASSPEEAGGLDTQYF	TGCGCCAGCAGCCCTGAAGAGGCAGGGGGGTTAGATACGCAGTATTTT
NA	TRBV5-4	TRBJ2-3	NA	CASSLAPQDTQYF	TGTGCCAGCAGCTTGGCCCCGCAAGATACGCAGTATTTT
many	TRBV9	TRBJ2-5	TRBD2	CASSVASGGETQYF	TGTGCCAGCAGCGTAGCTAGCGGGGGGGAGACCCAGTACTTC
many	TRBV7-2	TRBJ2-3	TRBD1	CASSLGQGDTQYF	TGTGCCAGCAGCTTAGGACAGGGGGATACGCAGTATTTT
few	TRBV20-1	TRBJ2-5	NA	CSASLVETQYF	TGCAGTGCTAGTCTGGTAGAGACCCAGTACTTC
NA	TRBV20-1	TRBJ1-6	TRBD1	CSDAGQAGPLHF	TGCAGTGACGCGGGACAGGCTGGACCCCTCCACTTT
few	TRBV6-6	TRBJ2-5	NA	CASGVFQETQYF	TGTGCCAGCGGGGTCTTCCAAGAGACCCAGTACTTC
NA	TRBV7-8	TRBJ1-6	TRBD1	CASSFDRDRSFPLHF	TGTGCCAGCAGCTTCGACCGGGACAGGTCTTTCCCCCTCCACTTT
once	TRBV11-2	TRBJ1-4	NA	CASSLIRRAELREKLFF	TGTGCCAGCAGCTTAATCCGTCGGGCCGAGCTAAGGGAAAAACTGTTTTTT
few	TRBV28	TRBJ2-2	NA	CATWKGGTGGTGELFF	TGTGCCACCTGGAAGGGGGGGACAGGAGGAACCGGGGAGCTGTTTTTT
NA	TRBV2	TRBJ2-1	NA	CASRFKDPLNEQFF	TGTGCCAGCAGATTTAAGGACCCTCTTAATGAGCAGTTCTTC
NA	TRBV6-5	TRBJ2-5	NA	CASSYEAGRRETQYF	TGTGCCAGCAGTTACGAGGCAGGGAGGAGGGAGACCCAGTACTTC
NA	TRBV29-1	TRBJ2-7	TRBD1	CSAKMSGTGGDNEQYF	TGCAGCGCAAAAATGTCCGGGACAGGGGGTGACAATGAGCAGTACTTC
few	TRBV18	TRBJ2-7	NA	CASSPSAESYEQYF	TGTGCCAGCTCACCATCGGCAGAGTCCTACGAGCAGTACTTC
NA	TRBV6-1	TRBJ2-1	NA	CASIKGGYNEQFF	TGTGCCAGCATCAAGGGGGGGTACAATGAGCAGTTCTTC
NA	TRBV6-1	TRBJ1-6	TRBD1	CASSLTGGTSAYNSPLHF	TGTGCCAGCAGTCTAACAGGGGGGACGAGCGCCTATAATTCACCCCTCCACTTT
few	TRBV20-1	TRBJ2-7	TRBD1	CSAILGQGTYEQYF	TGCAGTGCTATCCTGGGACAGGGAACCTACGAGCAGTACTTC
once	TRBV20-1	TRBJ1-2	TRBD1	CSALDRALPGYTF	TGCAGTGCTTTGGACAGGGCCCTCCCTGGCTACACCTTC
NA	TRBV5-1	TRBJ2-3	TRBD2	CASSSLAGRADTQYF	TGCGCCAGCAGCTCACTAGCGGGTCGTGCAGATACGCAGTATTTT
NA	TRBV4-1	TRBJ2-5	TRBD2	CASSQETGGADNEQYF	TGCGCCAGCAGCCAAGAAACCGGGGGGGCGGACAATGAGCAGTACTTC
NA	TRBV27	TRBJ1-6	NA	CASSLSIVDNSPLHF	TGTGCCAGCAGTTTATCGATTGTGGATAATTCACCCCTCCACTTT
NA	TRBV9	TRBJ2-3	TRBD2	CASSKGDSGGVPGTDTQYF	TGTGCCAGCAGTAAAGGAGATAGCGGGGGGGTACCTGGCACAGATACGCAGTATTTT
NA	TRBV6-6	TRBJ2-7	TRBD1	CASIPRDRDEQYF	TGTGCCAGCATCCCCCGGGACAGGGACGAGCAGTACTTC
NA	TRBV20-1	TRBJ2-7	TRBD1	CSARPTQGVPREQYF	TGCAGTGCTAGACCTACCCAGGGGGTCCCTCGGGAGCAGTACTTC
NA	TRBV9	TRBJ2-3	NA	CASSVFFADTQYF	TGTGCCAGCAGCGTCTTTTTTGCAGATACGCAGTATTTT
NA	TRBV28	TRBJ2-5	NA	CASSFQGTPQETQYF	TGTGCCAGCAGTTTCCAAGGGACCCCCCAAGAGACCCAGTACTTC
NA	TRBV3-1	TRBJ2-5	TRBD2	CASGQVLAGGPDQETQYF	TGTGCCAGCGGCCAAGTTCTAGCGGGGGGCCCAGACCAAGAGACCCAGTACTTC
NA	TRBV7-2	TRBJ2-1	TRBD2	CASSFTGTSGGNEQFF	TGTGCCAGCAGCTTCACCGGGACTAGCGGGGGGAATGAGCAGTTCTTC
NA	TRBV29-1	TRBJ2-5	NA	CSVEGQGASGNLKYQETQYF	TGCAGCGTTGAAGGCCAGGGGGCTAGCGGGAATCTAAAGTACCAAGAGACCCAGTACTTC
NA	TRBV5-1	TRBJ2-2	TRBD1	CASSQGAAPGELFF	TGCGCCAGCAGCCAGGGGGCGGCCCCCGGGGAGCTGTTTTTT
few	TRBV4-2	TRBJ2-4	NA	CASSQEGTGWEEQYF	TGTGCCAGCAGCCAAGAGGGGACTGGGTGGGAAGAGCAGTACTTC